These 20 T cell receptor beta chains were all obtained from the same sample, sequenced in a study of OX40 agonist ivuxolimab in advanced cancers. Generated by immunoSEQ multiplex PCR, the TCRdb table keeps only in-frame clones and is missing some. The data hold over 65,000 clones, with about 86% observed a single time. This material consisted of CD4+ or CD8+ T cells sorted from blood, taken in a trial of the OX40 agonist ivuxolimab. The source is an adult with an advanced solid tumor such as melanoma, head and neck, liver or kidney cancer.

The chain carries TRBV4-3 and TRBJ2-6, with D perhaps being TRBD1 or TRBD2 (6 bases each). This CDR3 has 15 residues. The germline gives CDR1 LGHNA, CDR2 YSLEER. V was pared by 4 bases and J by 0 bases, with 7 bases between. The CDR3 DNA sequence: TGCGCCAGCAGCCCGGGGGCCTCTGGGGCCAACGTCCTGACTTTC. The encoded protein is CASSPGASGANVLTF.

This chain uses TRBV7-9 with TRBJ1-6; D uncertain. The germline gives CDR1 SEHNR, CDR2 FQNEAQ (reference sequence). The CDR3 totals 12 residues. V lost 5 bases and J lost 7, with 6 bases in between. Here the CDR3 reads CASSTQNSPLHF. For the CDR3, the DNA is TGTGCCAGCAGCACCCAGAATTCACCCCTCCACTTT.

The rearrangement joins TRBV11-2 to TRBJ1-2; 7 bases map to TRBD1. Germline V gives CDR1 SGHAT, CDR2 FQNNGV. This CDR3 has 13 residues. Germline trimming cut 5 bases from V and 4 bases from J; bases unmatched to any gene: 4. The CDR3 spells CASSETGFYGYTF. CDR3 sequence (DNA): TGTGCCAGCAGCGAGACAGGGTTCTATGGCTACACCTTC.

V is TRBV16 and J is TRBJ1-2, with D unclear. CDR1 is KGHSY and CDR2 is FQNENV in the germline V gene. The ends were cut back, 6 bases at V and 4 bases at J, with 9 bases in the middle. The CDR3 loop spans 12 amino acids. The CDR3 sequence is CASSSDTYGYTF. The CDR3 DNA follows: TGTGCCAGCAGTTCTGACACCTATGGCTACACCTTC. The full variable domain, its missing parts supplied by reference TRBV16 and TRBJ1-2, is GEEVAQTPKHLVRGEGQKAKLYCAPIKGHSYVFWYQQVLKNEFKFLISFQNENVFDETGMPKERFSAKCLPNSPCSLEIQATKLEDSAVYFCASSSDTYGYTFGSGTRLTVV.

The chain links TRBV18 to TRBJ1-2, with D possibly matching TRBD1 (5 bases). V was trimmed by 5 bases and J by 5 bases, leaving 9 bases between them. The CDR3 sequence is 12 residues long. The germline CDR1 and CDR2 sequences are KGHSH and LQKENI. CDR3 in amino acids: CASSLGEYGYTF. The CDR3 DNA is TGTGCCAGCTCATTGGGGGAGTATGGCTACACCTTC.

The chain carries TRBV9 and TRBJ2-5; tentatively, D is TRBD1 or TRBD2 (7 bases each). The CDR3 loop spans 16 amino acids. Germline assignment: CDR1 SGDLS and CDR2 YYNGEE. V was shortened by 4 bases and J by 2 bases, with 18 bases between the two germline ends. This CDR3 reads CASSPGGTAGQETQYF. The CDR3 DNA reads TGTGCCAGCAGCCCAGGGGGGACAGCGGGGCAAGAGACCCAGTACTTC.

The chain has TRBV7-9 and TRBJ1-1; D is possibly TRBD1 (6 bases). CDR3 size: 13 residues. The ends were cut back, 3 bases at V and 8 bases at J, with 13 bases in the middle. CDR1 and CDR2 from the germline V gene are SEHNR and FQNEAQ (reference sequence). The CDR3 sequence is CASSFTPGQEAFF. DNA for the CDR3: TGTGCCAGCAGCTTCACCCCCGGACAGGAAGCTTTCTTT. Drawing the rest from reference TRBV7-9 and TRBJ1-1, the complete variable domain is DTGVSQNPRHKITKRGQNVTFRCDPISEHNRLYWYRQTLGQGPEFLTYFQNEAQLEKSRLLSDRFSAERPKGSFSTLEIQRTEQGDSAMYLCASSFTPGQEAFFGQGTRLTVV.

The V gene is TRBV28, the J gene TRBJ2-1; tentatively, D is TRBD1 (6 bases). CDR3 length: 13 amino acids. Germline CDR1 reads MDHEN; CDR2 reads SYDVKM. Trimming cost V 5 bases and J 7 bases, with 12 bases left between them. In nucleotides, the CDR3 is TGTGCCAGCAGTACCGGACAGCAGAATGAGCAGTTCTTC. Translation: CASSTGQQNEQFF.

Only one count was recorded for this clone. The same CDR3 can be traced to other DNA sequences in this sample. The chain employs TRBV7-2 and TRBJ2-2; the D is unclear. The CDR3 has 15 amino acids. The V end was cut by 3 bases, the J end by 6 bases, with 14 bases between. Germline CDR1 and CDR2: SGHTA and FQGNSA. CDR3 bases: TGTGCCAGCAGCTTTAGGGCAGGTAGTTCCGGGGAGCTGTTTTTT. It encodes CASSFRAGSSGELFF.

The chain links TRBV6-5 to TRBJ1-2; possible D gene TRBD1, 6 bases. Trimming stripped 2 bases from V and 7 bases from J, with 11 bases between. The CDR3 loop spans 13 amino acids. CDR1 is MNHEY and CDR2 is SVGAGI in the germline V gene. DNA for the CDR3: TGTGCCAGCAGTTACAACAGGGCGGCTGGCTACACCTTC. Translating gives CASSYNRAAGYTF.

The chain couples TRBV10-3 to TRBJ2-5, with D perhaps matching TRBD2 (5 bases). This CDR3 contains 13 residues. Trimming cost V 4 bases and J 1 base, with 7 bases left between them. Germline assignment: CDR1 ENHRY and CDR2 SYGVKD. The CDR3 spells CAISVRVQETQYF. The CDR3 region has the DNA TGTGCCATCAGTGTGAGGGTCCAAGAGACCCAGTACTTC.

The rearrangement joins TRBV19 to TRBJ1-1, with a tentative D call TRBD1 (5 bases). The CDR3 sequence is 15 residues long. Trimming removed 6 bases from V and 1 base from J, with 15 bases in between. Germline CDR1 is LNHDA and CDR2 is SQIVND (reference sequence). The CDR3 is CASRDPGRPNTEAFF. CDR3 sequence (DNA): TGTGCCAGTAGGGATCCGGGACGGCCGAACACTGAAGCTTTCTTT.

This rearrangement joins TRBV4-1 to TRBJ1-5, with D possibly being TRBD1 (5 bases). Germline-derived CDR1 and CDR2 are MGHRA and YSYEKL. Trimming removed 3 bases at V and 5 bases at J, with 17 bases between. The CDR3 length is 16 residues. CDR3 loop: CASSHPNRDGYQPQHF. The CDR3 DNA reads as TGCGCCAGCAGCCACCCCAACCGGGACGGTTATCAGCCCCAGCATTTT.

This rearrangement joins TRBV28 to TRBJ2-7; TRBD1 aligns across 8 bases. Trimming at V came to 7 bases and at J to 5 bases, leaving 13 bases not matched to a gene. Germline CDR1 is MDHEN and CDR2 is SYDVKM. CDR3 length: 15 amino acids. CDR3 residues: CASNRLIRGLDEQYF. CDR3 nucleotides: TGTGCCAGCAACCGCTTAATCAGGGGGCTAGACGAGCAGTACTTC.

The V and J genes are TRBV10-3 and TRBJ2-3, with D possibly TRBD2 on 5 matching bases. V shed 8 bases and J shed 5 bases, with 23 bases lying between them. The CDR3 runs 16 residues. The germline CDR1 and CDR2 sequences are ENHRY and SYGVKD. In nucleotides, the CDR3 is TGTGCCATCTATGATCCGGATGAGGGTTGGGTAGATACGCAGTATTTT. The encoded protein is CAIYDPDEGWVDTQYF.

The chain carries TRBV10-1 and TRBJ2-4; 7 nucleotides match TRBD1. The CDR3 is 13 residues long. Trimming cost V 2 bases and J 7 bases; bases outside gene matches: 2. Germline V gene data show CDR1 as WNHNN and CDR2 as SYGVQD (reference sequence). CDR3 residues: CASSEQGVNIQYF. CDR3 sequence (DNA): TGCGCCAGCAGTGAGCAGGGGGTCAACATTCAGTACTTC.

This chain joins TRBV28 and TRBJ1-4, with D possibly matching TRBD1 (5 bases). Trimming left V 3 bases short and J 5 bases short, with 13 bases between. The CDR3 is 15 residues long. CDR1 MDHEN and CDR2 SYDVKM come from the germline V gene. The CDR3 sequence is CASSFEGGENEKLFF. CDR3 coding DNA: TGTGCCAGCAGTTTTGAGGGAGGGGAAAATGAAAAACTGTTTTTT.

This chain uses TRBV18 with TRBJ2-2; D not certain. V lost 1 base, J lost 4 bases, and 7 bases lay in between. This CDR3 has 14 amino acids. Germline CDR1 KGHSH, CDR2 LQKENI. DNA of the CDR3: TGTGCCAGCTCACCACTGGGTACCACCGGGGAGCTGTTTTTT. As protein: CASSPLGTTGELFF.

The chain employs TRBV28 and TRBJ2-5; no firm D call. Trimming shortened V by 4 bases and J by 4 bases, and 10 bases separated the two germline ends. Germline V lookup: CDR1 MDHEN, CDR2 SYDVKM. This CDR3 spans 13 amino acids. The CDR3 here is CASSYSSRETQYF. The CDR3 coding sequence is TGTGCCAGCAGTTATAGTTCGAGAGAGACCCAGTACTTC.

The chain carries TRBV18 and TRBJ2-2; possible D gene TRBD2, 6 bases. This CDR3 has 15 amino acids. Between the trimmed V and J ends, which lost 4 bases and 4 bases, there was a span of 13 bases. CDR1 KGHSH and CDR2 LQKENI come from the germline V gene. Here the CDR3 reads CASSRAQGLTGELFF. The CDR3 nucleotides are TGTGCCAGCTCACGGGCGCAGGGACTCACCGGGGAGCTGTTTTTT.